This TCR beta chain is drawn from a study of naive CD8 T cells in extremely preterm neonates. The V gene lost 4 bases and the J gene lost 4 bases, with 14 bases spanning the gap. Germline CDR1 reads KGHSY; CDR2 reads FQNENV. The CDR3 loop spans 14 amino acids. Profiling relied on immunoSEQ multiplex PCR, and the TCRdb table lists in-frame clones only, not all of them. Of several thousand clones listed, 95% to 99% are singletons. Without labor or membrane rupture, elective cesareans at roughly 37-41 weeks supplied term cord blood. Live Annexin V-negative naive CD3+CD8+CD45RA+CCR7+ T cells were sorted. The sequence derives from a newborn in good health. The sequencing sample was made of naive CD8+ T cells from cord blood. The genes are TRBV16 and TRBJ2-7; a possible D gene is TRBD1 (6 bases). The CDR3 DNA follows: TGTGCCAGCAGCCCAGGCAGGGGTCGGTACGAGCAGTACTTC. It encodes CASSPGRGRYEQYF.